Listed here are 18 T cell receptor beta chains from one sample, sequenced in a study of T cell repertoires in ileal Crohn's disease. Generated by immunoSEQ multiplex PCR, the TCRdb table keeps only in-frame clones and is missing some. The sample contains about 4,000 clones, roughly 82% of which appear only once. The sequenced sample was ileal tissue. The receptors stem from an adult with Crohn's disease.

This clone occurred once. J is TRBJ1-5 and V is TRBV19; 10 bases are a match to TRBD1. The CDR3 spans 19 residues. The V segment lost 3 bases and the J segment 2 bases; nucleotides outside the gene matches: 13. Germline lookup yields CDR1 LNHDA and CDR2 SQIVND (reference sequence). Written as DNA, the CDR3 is TGTGCCAGTAGTATTTCGGGACAGGGGACCCTCTGGGGCAATCAGCCCCAGCATTTT. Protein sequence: CASSISGQGTLWGNQPQHF.

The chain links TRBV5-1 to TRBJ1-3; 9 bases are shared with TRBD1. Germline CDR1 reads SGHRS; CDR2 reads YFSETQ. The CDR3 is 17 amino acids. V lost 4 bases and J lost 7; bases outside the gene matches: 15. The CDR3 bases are TGCGCCAGCAGCCAGTCCGGGACAGGGTATTTCGGGAACACCATATATTTT. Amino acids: CASSQSGTGYFGNTIYF. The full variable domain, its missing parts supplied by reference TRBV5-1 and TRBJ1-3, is KAGVTQTPRYLIKTRGQQVTLSCSPISGHRSVSWYQQTPGQGLQFLFEYFSETQRNKGNFPGRFSGRQFSNSRSEMNVSTLELGDSALYLCASSQSGTGYFGNTIYFGEGSWLTVV.

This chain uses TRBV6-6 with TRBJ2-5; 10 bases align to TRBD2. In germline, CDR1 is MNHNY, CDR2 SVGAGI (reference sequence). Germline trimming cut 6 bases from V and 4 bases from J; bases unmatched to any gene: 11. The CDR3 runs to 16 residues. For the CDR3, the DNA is TGTGCCAGCAGCTCGAAAGCGGGGGGGCCGGTAGAGACCCAGTACTTC. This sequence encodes CASSSKAGGPVETQYF.

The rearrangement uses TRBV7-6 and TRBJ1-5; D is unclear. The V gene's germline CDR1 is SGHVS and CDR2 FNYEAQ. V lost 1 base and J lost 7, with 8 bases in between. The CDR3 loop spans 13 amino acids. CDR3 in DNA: TGTGCCAGCAGCTTAGGGGTCAGGCAGCCCCAGCATTTT. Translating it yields CASSLGVRQPQHF.

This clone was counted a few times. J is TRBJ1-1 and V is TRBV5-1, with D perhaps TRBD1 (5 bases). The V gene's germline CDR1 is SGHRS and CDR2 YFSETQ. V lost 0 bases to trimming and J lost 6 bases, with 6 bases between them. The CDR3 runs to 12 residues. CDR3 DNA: TGCGCCAGCAGCTTGGAGGGGTCTGAAGCTTTCTTT. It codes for CASSLEGSEAFF.

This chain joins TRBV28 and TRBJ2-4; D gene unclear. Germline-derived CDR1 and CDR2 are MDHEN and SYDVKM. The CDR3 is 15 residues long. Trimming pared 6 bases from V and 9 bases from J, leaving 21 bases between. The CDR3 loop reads CASSRGDRIFRIQYF. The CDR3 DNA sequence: TGTGCCAGCAGCCGAGGTGACCGGATTTTTCGCATTCAGTACTTC.

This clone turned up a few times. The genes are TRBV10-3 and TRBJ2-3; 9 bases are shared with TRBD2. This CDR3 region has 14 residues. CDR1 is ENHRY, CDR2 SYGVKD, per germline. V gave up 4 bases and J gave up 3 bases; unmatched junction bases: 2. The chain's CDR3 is CAISVAGGTDTQYF. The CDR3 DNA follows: TGTGCCATCAGTGTTGCGGGGGGGACAGATACGCAGTATTTT.

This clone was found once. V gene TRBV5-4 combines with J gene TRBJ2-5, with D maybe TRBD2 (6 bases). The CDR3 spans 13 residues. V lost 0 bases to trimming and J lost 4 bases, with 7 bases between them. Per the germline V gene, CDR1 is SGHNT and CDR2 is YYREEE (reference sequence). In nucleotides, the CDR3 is TGTGCCAGCAGCTTGGCCGGGGGAGAGACCCAGTACTTC. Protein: CASSLAGGETQYF.

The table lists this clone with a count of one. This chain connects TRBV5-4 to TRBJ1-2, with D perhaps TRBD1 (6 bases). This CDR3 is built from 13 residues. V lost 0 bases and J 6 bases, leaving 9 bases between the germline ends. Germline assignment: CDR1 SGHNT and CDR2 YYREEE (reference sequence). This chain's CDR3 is CASSLDRENGYTF. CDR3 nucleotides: TGTGCCAGCAGCTTGGACAGGGAAAATGGCTACACCTTC.

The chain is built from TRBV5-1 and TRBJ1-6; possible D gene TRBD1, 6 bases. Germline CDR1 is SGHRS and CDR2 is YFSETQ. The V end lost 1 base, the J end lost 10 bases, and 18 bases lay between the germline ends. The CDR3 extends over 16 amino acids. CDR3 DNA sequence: TGCGCCAGCAGCTTGTACTCGGACAGCTTGGGGTCACCCCTCCACTTT. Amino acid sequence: CASSLYSDSLGSPLHF.

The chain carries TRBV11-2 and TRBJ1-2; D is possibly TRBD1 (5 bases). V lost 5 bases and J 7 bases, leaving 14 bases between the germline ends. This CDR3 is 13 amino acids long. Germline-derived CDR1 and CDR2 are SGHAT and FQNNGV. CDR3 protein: CASSDDSEAGYTF. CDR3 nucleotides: TGTGCCAGCAGCGATGACAGCGAGGCTGGCTACACCTTC. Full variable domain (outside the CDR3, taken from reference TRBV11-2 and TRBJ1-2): EAGVAQSPRYKIIEKRQSVAFWCNPISGHATLYWYQQILGQGPKLLIQFQNNGVVDDSQLPKDRFSAERLKGVDSTLKIQPAKLEDSAVYLCASSDDSEAGYTFGSGTRLTVV.

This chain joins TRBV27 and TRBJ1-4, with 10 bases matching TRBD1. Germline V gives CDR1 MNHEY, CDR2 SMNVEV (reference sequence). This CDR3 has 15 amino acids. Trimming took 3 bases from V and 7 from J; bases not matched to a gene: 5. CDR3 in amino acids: CASSFWTGGGEKLFF. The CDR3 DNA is TGTGCCAGCAGTTTTTGGACAGGGGGTGGTGAAAAACTGTTTTTT.

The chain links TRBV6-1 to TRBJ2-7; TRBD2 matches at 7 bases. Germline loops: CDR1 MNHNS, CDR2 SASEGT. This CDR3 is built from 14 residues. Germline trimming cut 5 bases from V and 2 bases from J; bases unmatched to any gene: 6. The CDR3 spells CASSPRGSTYEQYF. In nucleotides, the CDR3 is TGTGCCAGCAGTCCGCGGGGGAGTACCTACGAGCAGTACTTC.

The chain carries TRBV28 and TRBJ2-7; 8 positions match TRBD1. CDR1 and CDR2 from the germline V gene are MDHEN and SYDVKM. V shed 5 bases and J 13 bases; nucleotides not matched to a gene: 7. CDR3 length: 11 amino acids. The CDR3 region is CASSGGQEDYF. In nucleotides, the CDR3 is TGTGCCAGCAGTGGGGGACAGGAGGACTACTTC.

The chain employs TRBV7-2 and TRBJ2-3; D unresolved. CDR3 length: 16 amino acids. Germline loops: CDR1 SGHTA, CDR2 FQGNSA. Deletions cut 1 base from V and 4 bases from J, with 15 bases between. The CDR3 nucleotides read TGTGCCAGCAGCTTAGACCCTTACAGAATGCCAGATACGCAGTATTTT. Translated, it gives CASSLDPYRMPDTQYF. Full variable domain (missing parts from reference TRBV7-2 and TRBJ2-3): GAGVSQSPSNKVTEKGKDVELRCDPISGHTALYWYRQSLGQGLEFLIYFQGNSAPDKSGLPSDRFSAERTGGSVSTLTIQRTQQEDSAVYLCASSLDPYRMPDTQYFGPGTRLTVL.

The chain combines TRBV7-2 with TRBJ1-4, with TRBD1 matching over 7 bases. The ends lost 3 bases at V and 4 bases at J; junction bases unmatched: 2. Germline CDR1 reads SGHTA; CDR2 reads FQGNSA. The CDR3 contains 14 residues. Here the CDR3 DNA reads TGTGCCAGCAGCTTCGGGACAGTTAATGAAAAACTGTTTTTT. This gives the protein CASSFGTVNEKLFF.

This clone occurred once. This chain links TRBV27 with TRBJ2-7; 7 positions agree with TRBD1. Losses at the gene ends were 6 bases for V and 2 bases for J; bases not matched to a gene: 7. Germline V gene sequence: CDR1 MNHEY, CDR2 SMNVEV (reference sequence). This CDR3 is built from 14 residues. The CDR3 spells CASRPRTGAYEQYF. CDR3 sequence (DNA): TGTGCCAGCAGGCCCAGGACAGGAGCCTACGAGCAGTACTTC.

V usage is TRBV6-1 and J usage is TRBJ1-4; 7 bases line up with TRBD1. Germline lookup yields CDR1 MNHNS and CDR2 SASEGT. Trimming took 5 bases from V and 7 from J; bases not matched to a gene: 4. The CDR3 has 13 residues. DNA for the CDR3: TGTGCCAGCAGTCCGAGGGACAGTGAAAAACTGTTTTTT. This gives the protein CASSPRDSEKLFF.